The 10 T cell receptor beta chains below all came from one sample that was sequenced in a study of beta chain features in type 1 diabetes. The antigens of these receptors remain unknown. The sequenced template was cDNA made from the entire isolated RNA. Sequenced by immunoSEQ multiplex PCR; TCRdb stores in-frame clones only, minus some. The table has hundreds of thousands of clones, over 13% seen once. Notes on the study in general: People with Type 1 diabetes carried modestly yet significantly shorter TCRB CDR3s in all four CD4+ subsets.

Sequencing was performed on naive CD4+ T cells from blood. The receptors were sampled from a man between 18 and 29 years old with type 1 diabetes.

This clone has a handful of counts. The same CDR3 can be traced to other DNA sequences in this sample. Here the CDR3 DNA reads TGCAGTGCTCCCACAGATACGCAGTATTTT. This encodes CSAPTDTQYF. This chain links TRBV20-1 with TRBJ2-3; no clear D. This CDR3 comprises 10 residues. Germline V gene sequence: CDR1 DFQATT, CDR2 SNEGSKA (reference sequence). The V end lost 5 bases, the J end lost 2 bases, and 2 bases lay between the germline ends.

The chain combines TRBV6-5 with TRBJ2-2; D perhaps matches TRBD2 (5 bases). Germline CDR1 and CDR2: MNHEY and SVGAGI. V lost 4 bases to trimming and J lost 8 bases, with 8 bases between them. This CDR3 region has 12 residues. For the CDR3, the DNA is TGTGCCAGCAGTTTGAGGGAAGGGGAGCTGTTTTTT. Protein: CASSLREGELFF.

V gene TRBV30 combines with J gene TRBJ1-2; D unclear. V was clipped by 5 bases and J by 4 bases, with 11 bases between them. The CDR3 contains 12 residues. Germline loops: CDR1 GTSNPN, CDR2 SVGIG (reference sequence). The CDR3 DNA follows: TGTGCCTGGGTCACATCTCTCTATGGCTACACCTTC. Translated: CAWVTSLYGYTF.

This clone was counted a few times. This chain joins TRBV29-1 and TRBJ1-1, with D unresolved. This CDR3 is built from 10 residues. Trimming pared 4 bases from V and 13 bases from J, leaving 13 bases between. Looked up from germline, CDR1 is SQVTM and CDR2 is ANQGSEA. DNA of the CDR3: TGCAGCGTTGGGGCAGGAGGAAGTTTCTTT. Translating it yields CSVGAGGSFF.

This clone was seen more than once but under ten times. This chain connects TRBV5-6 to TRBJ2-5, with TRBD1 matching 11 bases. V lost 2 bases, J lost 7 bases, and 1 base stayed unmatched. The CDR3 has 13 amino acids. Germline loops: CDR1 SGHDT, CDR2 YYEEEE. The CDR3 loop reads CASSFGTGGTQYF. The CDR3 DNA sequence: TGTGCCAGCAGCTTCGGGACAGGGGGGACCCAGTACTTC.

In nucleotides, the CDR3 is TGTGCCAGCAGCCAAGTGAGTGGGGGGGCAGGCTACGAGCAGTACTTC. Its protein is CASSQVSGGAGYEQYF. The chain has TRBV4-2 and TRBJ2-7; tentative D call: TRBD2 (7 bases). The germline V and J ends were trimmed by 1 base and 3 bases, with 16 bases remaining between them. This CDR3 spans 16 amino acids. The V gene's germline CDR1 is LGHNA and CDR2 YNFKEQ.

The J gene is TRBJ1-3, the V gene TRBV2; the D is unclear. Trimming took off 5 bases at V and 4 bases at J, with 3 bases between the two ends. Germline V gene lookup returns CDR1 SNHLY and CDR2 FYNNEI. The CDR3 is 11 amino acids. CDR3 nucleotide sequence: TGTGCCAGCAGTCCAGGAAACACCATATATTTT. Amino acid sequence: CASSPGNTIYF.

The V gene is TRBV30, the J gene TRBJ2-1; D not resolved. The CDR3 consists of 11 residues. The V gene lost 3 bases and the J gene lost 8 bases, with 8 bases spanning the gap. Germline V gene lookup returns CDR1 GTSNPN and CDR2 SVGIG (reference sequence). The CDR3 protein is CAWSRIDEQFF. The CDR3 DNA reads as TGTGCCTGGAGCCGTATTGATGAGCAGTTCTTC.

This clone occurred a few times. The chain recombines TRBV2 with TRBJ1-2; TRBD1 might be the D (5 bases). Germline CDR1 SNHLY, CDR2 FYNNEI. V lost 7 bases, J lost 4 bases, and 13 bases lay in between. CDR3 length: 13 amino acids. CDR3 coding DNA: TGTGCCAGCACCCGGGGACCCCTCTATGGCTACACCTTC. Amino acid sequence: CASTRGPLYGYTF.

The table lists this clone with a few counts. The chain is built from TRBV18 and TRBJ1-1; possible D gene TRBD1, 6 bases. Trimming cost V 3 bases and J 6 bases, with 11 bases left between them. The CDR3 has 13 residues. Germline V gene data show CDR1 as KGHSH and CDR2 as LQKENI. CDR3 residues: CASSPTGSSEAFF. DNA for the CDR3: TGTGCCAGCTCACCTACAGGGTCTTCTGAAGCTTTCTTT. Combining the CDR3 with reference TRBV18 and TRBJ1-1 gives the whole variable domain NAGVMQNPRHLVRRRGQEARLRCSPMKGHSHVYWYRQLPEEGLKFMVYLQKENIIDESGMPKERFSAEFPKEGPSILRIQQVVRGDSAAYFCASSPTGSSEAFFGQGTRLTVV.